Reported below is one T cell receptor beta chain. Sequenced by immunoSEQ multiplex PCR; TCRdb stores in-frame clones only, minus some. The data hold around 29,000 clones, with approximately 67% observed a single time. The data were taken from a study of blood T cell repertoires in COVID-19. CDR3 length: 14 residues. Per germline, CDR1 ENHRY and CDR2 SYGVKD. The V end lost 5 bases, the J end lost 0 bases, and 8 bases lay between the germline ends. Sequences were obtained from peripheral blood. The sequence came from a human donor in a cohort sampled during active COVID-19. The chain carries TRBV10-3 and TRBJ1-5; no clear D gene. In DNA form, the CDR3 reads TGTGCCATCAGTACCGGGAGTAGCAATCAGCCCCAGCATTTT. This codes for CAISTGSSNQPQHF.